This T cell receptor beta chain was sequenced during a study of blood T cell repertoires in COVID-19. Germline V lookup: CDR1 LNHNV, CDR2 YYDKDF (reference sequence). The V end was cut by 8 bases, the J end by 8 bases, with 9 bases between. This CDR3 has 11 amino acids. Assay: immunoSEQ multiplex PCR; the TCRdb copy retains only in-frame clones and omits some. The data show about 68,000 clones, 84% seen once. This clonotype originated in a man aged 45-60 years with active COVID-19. The chain carries TRBV15 and TRBJ2-2; no clear D. Sequenced sample: peripheral blood. CDR3 bases: TGTGCCACCGGCTCGCGGGGGGAGCTGTTTTTT. Protein: CATGSRGELFF.